Listed below are T cell receptor beta chains from one sample, sequenced in a study of graft-versus-host responses after intestinal transplantation. These TCRs are of unknown antigen specificity. Sequencing was performed with immunoSEQ multiplex PCR; in TCRdb, only in-frame clones are kept and a portion is missing. This table has nearly 95,000 clones, about 92% appearing once. This material consisted of unstimulated CD8+ T cells sorted from spleen or lymph node cells, taken before intestinal transplant. The origin of the receptors is a human donor who received an intestinal transplant. Both conserved end residues are part of each CDR3. The order of the fields is V gene, D gene, J gene, clone size, CDR3 protein, CDR3 DNA. The D gene is left open where the match is weak. Only part of the rows carry a size: once, few, many, or a class if the clone is expanded.

V: TRBV30
D: TRBD1
J: TRBJ1-2
size: .
CDR3: CASDRVDYGYTF
DNA: TGTGCCTCGGACAGGGTCGACTATGGCTACACCTTC

V: TRBV4-3
D: .
J: TRBJ2-1
size: .
CDR3: CASSQPNDYNEQFF
DNA: TGCGCCAGCAGCCAACCTAACGACTACAATGAGCAGTTCTTC

V: TRBV9
D: TRBD1
J: TRBJ2-2
size: .
CDR3: CASSPTGAGELFF
DNA: TGTGCCAGCAGCCCTACAGGGGCCGGGGAGCTGTTTTTT

V: TRBV6-4
D: .
J: TRBJ2-6
size: once
CDR3: CASSEFGGGVLTF
DNA: TGTGCCAGCAGTGAGTTTGGGGGCGGCGTCCTGACTTTC

V: TRBV29-1
D: TRBD1
J: TRBJ1-1
size: once
CDR3: CSVPSRDRVPEAFF
DNA: TGCAGCGTGCCTAGCCGGGACAGGGTCCCTGAAGCTTTCTTT

V: TRBV27
D: .
J: TRBJ2-7
size: once
CDR3: CASSFRTSSYEQYF
DNA: TGTGCCAGCAGTTTCCGAACTAGCTCCTACGAGCAGTACTTC

V: TRBV19
D: .
J: TRBJ1-1
size: .
CDR3: CASSMSLNTEAFF
DNA: TGTGCCAGTAGTATGTCGTTGAACACTGAAGCTTTCTTT

V: TRBV10-3
D: TRBD1
J: TRBJ2-2
size: .
CDR3: CAISETGQVGDTGELFF
DNA: TGTGCCATCAGTGAGACCGGACAGGTGGGGGACACCGGGGAGCTGTTTTTT

V: TRBV12-5
D: .
J: TRBJ1-4
size: few
CDR3: CASGFENEKLFF
DNA: TGTGCTAGTGGTTTCGAGAATGAAAAACTGTTTTTT

V: TRBV11-3
D: .
J: TRBJ1-1
size: .
CDR3: CASSLGEDTEAFF
DNA: TGTGCCAGCAGCTTAGGGGAGGACACTGAAGCTTTCTTT

V: TRBV4-3
D: TRBD1
J: TRBJ2-7
size: .
CDR3: CASSQEGQGSYEQYF
DNA: TGCGCCAGCAGCCAAGAGGGACAGGGATCCTACGAGCAGTACTTC

V: TRBV27
D: TRBD1
J: TRBJ1-2
size: .
CDR3: CASRTGTGGYTF
DNA: TGTGCCAGCAGGACAGGGACGGGTGGCTACACCTTC

V: TRBV4-2
D: .
J: TRBJ1-5
size: .
CDR3: CASSQEMMTVAGSGNQPQHF
DNA: TGTGCCAGCAGCCAAGAAATGATGACCGTGGCGGGGTCGGGCAATCAGCCCCAGCATTTT

V: TRBV7-2
D: TRBD2
J: TRBJ2-1
size: .
CDR3: CASSLTVIAGGPAGEQFF
DNA: TGTGCCAGCAGCTTAACTGTGATCGCGGGGGGGCCTGCCGGTGAGCAGTTCTTC

V: TRBV9
D: TRBD1
J: TRBJ1-4
size: .
CDR3: CASSGSRGRTSNEKLFF
DNA: TGTGCCAGCAGCGGATCTAGGGGGCGAACTTCTAATGAAAAACTGTTTTTT

V: TRBV6-5
D: TRBD1
J: TRBJ1-2
size: .
CDR3: CASSLTGGYGYTF
DNA: TGTGCCAGCAGCCTAACAGGGGGATATGGCTACACCTTC

V: TRBV5-3
D: .
J: TRBJ1-1
size: .
CDR3: CARSRPGRGASTEAFF
DNA: TGTGCCAGAAGCCGACCCGGGAGGGGGGCGTCCACTGAAGCTTTCTTT

V: TRBV27
D: .
J: TRBJ2-2
size: .
CDR3: CASSTWGGLTGELFF
DNA: TGTGCCAGCAGTACGTGGGGGGGCCTTACCGGGGAGCTGTTTTTT

V: TRBV15
D: .
J: TRBJ2-1
size: .
CDR3: CATSAPSYNEQFF
DNA: TGTGCCACCAGCGCCCCCAGTTACAATGAGCAGTTCTTC

V: TRBV9
D: .
J: TRBJ1-4
size: .
CDR3: CASSVGGGAEKLFF
DNA: TGTGCCAGCAGCGTAGGAGGAGGGGCTGAAAAACTGTTTTTT

V: TRBV9
D: .
J: TRBJ2-7
size: .
CDR3: CASSPLDGDEQYF
DNA: TGTGCCAGCAGCCCCCTCGACGGAGACGAGCAGTACTTC

V: TRBV30
D: TRBD2
J: TRBJ2-7
size: .
CDR3: CAWSGGGSYEQYF
DNA: TGTGCCTGGAGTGGGGGGGGGAGCTACGAGCAGTACTTC

V: TRBV7-9
D: TRBD1
J: TRBJ2-7
size: .
CDR3: CASSDRANFYEQYF
DNA: TGTGCCAGCAGCGACAGGGCAAATTTCTACGAGCAGTACTTC